This entry features one T cell receptor beta chain sequence. Antigen: not known. The repertoire was sequenced with immunoSEQ multiplex PCR; TCRdb's copy has only in-frame clones and lacks some. The repertoire holds roughly 150,000 clones, about 89% seen once, with roughly 1.2% in the top ten. This sample stems from a study of T cell responses to AZD1222 COVID-19 vaccine. Study-wide points: Reportedly, close to half of spike-specific TCRs are directed against unmutated variant regions. Donors in the cohort were predominantly white British and more often female, and clonal diversity was possibly underestimated. Distributed over spike, vaccine-associated CD4 TCRs predominated at 160-218 and 743-854.

Both about-4-week and about-12-week second-dose recipients were combined. The V gene lost 8 bases and the J gene lost 1 base, with 12 bases spanning the gap. The CDR3 length is 13 residues. The sample here was peripheral blood, taken 28 days after the second AZD1222 dose. The TCR originated in an adult who received the AZD1222 COVID-19 vaccine. V usage is TRBV12-3 or TRBV12-4 and J usage is TRBJ2-7; D may be TRBD1 (6 bases). The CDR3 reads CASLWQGSYEQYF. The CDR3 DNA sequence: TGTGCCAGCCTGTGGCAGGGGTCCTACGAGCAGTACTTC.